This TCR beta chain was sequenced for a study of long-term antiretroviral therapy in people with HIV. Study-wide background: Samples from the earliest time points predate the 2015 immediate-ART recommendation by about a decade. Study results and caveats: HIV repertoires had narrower CDR3 length ranges than controls.

Version v3.0 of the immunoSEQ assay was performed at survey level. Sequenced by immunoSEQ multiplex PCR; TCRdb stores in-frame clones only, minus some. This sample has approximately 24,000 clones; approximately 80% occur once, and the top ten carry around 15%. This CDR3 is 12 amino acids long. Germline CDR1 and CDR2: MNHEY and SVGAGI. The trim removed 5 bases at V and 7 bases at J, leaving 1 base unmatched. Treatment for every participant with HIV took place in the United States. Samples held about 0.9-10 million cryopreserved PBMC, and DNA extraction followed. Details on this clone: Its antigen is not identified.

The specimen comprised unsorted PBMCs, sampled at the start of antiretroviral therapy, before treatment. V is TRBV6-5 and J is TRBJ2-5; the match to TRBD1 covers 10 bases. The source of this sequence is a woman aged 18-35 years with HIV. CDR3 sequence: CASSRTGGTQYF. CDR3 in DNA: TGTGCCAGCAGTCGGACAGGGGGGACCCAGTACTTC.